This entry features one T cell receptor beta chain sequence. Under the authors' procedure: Nucleated cell counts were estimated from reference gene primer amplification. Profiled with immunoSEQ multiplex PCR; TCRdb holds only in-frame clones, not every one. V and J calls and clone size are those listed in that table; D and trimming were worked out from the DNA. The sample lists 45,000 or so clones, 87% occurring once. This sample is drawn from a study of blood T cell repertoires in COVID-19. Across the study: T cells, B-cell-depleted T cells, or PBMCs supplied cDNA or gDNA.

The CDR3 is 14 amino acids. Between the trimmed V and J ends, which lost 0 bases and 1 base, there was a span of 7 bases. Germline CDR1 and CDR2: SGHRS and YFSETQ. The V call is TRBV5-1, the J call TRBJ1-2; no clear D. The source material was peripheral blood. This TCR came from an elderly woman in a cohort sampled during active or convalescent COVID-19. The CDR3, as DNA: TGCGCCAGCAGCTTGGAGTCGGTTAACTATGGCTACACCTTC. It translates to CASSLESVNYGYTF. The variable domain in full, completed from reference TRBV5-1 and TRBJ1-2, reads KAGVTQTPRYLIKTRGQQVTLSCSPISGHRSVSWYQQTPGQGLQFLFEYFSETQRNKGNFPGRFSGRQFSNSRSEMNVSTLELGDSALYLCASSLESVNYGYTFGSGTRLTVV.